The 28 T cell receptor beta chains below were found in one sample sequenced in a study of PD-L1 blockade in urothelial cancer. Noted time point: pretreatment peripheral blood. Only in-frame clones appear in the TCRdb table, and some are missing; sequencing was by immunoSEQ multiplex PCR. The sample consists of 85,000 to 95,000 clones, around 87% of them appearing once. Source: PBMCs, taken around atezolizumab (anti-PD-L1) treatment. The receptors here all came from a man in his sixties with urothelial cancer.

The V gene is TRBV5-4, the J gene TRBJ1-2, with 8 positions matching TRBD1. Germline CDR1 SGHNT, CDR2 YYREEE (reference sequence). The CDR3 covers 14 residues. The J segment lost 2 bases and the V segment lost 1 base, leaving 1 base of the junction unmatched. In DNA form, the CDR3 reads TGTGCCAGCAGCTTGCGACAGGGGAACTATGGCTACACCTTC. Its protein product is CASSLRQGNYGYTF.

CDR3 protein: CASSPTPGTNTGELFF. CDR3 bases: TGTGCCAGCAGCCCGACTCCGGGAACGAACACCGGGGAGCTGTTTTTT. This rearrangement joins TRBV5-4 to TRBJ2-2; a weak D match, TRBD2 (5 bases). V was shortened by 4 bases and J by 0 bases, with 13 bases between the two germline ends. CDR1 SGHNT and CDR2 YYREEE come from the germline V gene (reference sequence). The CDR3 contains 16 residues.

The chain couples TRBV7-2 to TRBJ2-3; possibly TRBD2 for D (6 bases). Trimming took off 1 base at V and 4 bases at J, with 12 bases between the two ends. The germline CDR1 and CDR2 sequences are SGHTA and FQGNSA. The CDR3 runs 15 residues. The CDR3 region has the DNA TGTGCCAGCAGCTTAGTGGCAGGGACTTCAGATACGCAGTATTTT. It is translated as CASSLVAGTSDTQYF.

The chain is built from TRBV7-2 and TRBJ2-3; maybe TRBD2 (7 bases). The V and J ends lost 1 base and 0 bases respectively, with 14 bases between them. Per germline, CDR1 SGHTA and CDR2 FQGNSA. The length of the CDR3 is 17 residues. The CDR3 here is CASSLVPAGASTDTQYF. As DNA, the CDR3 is TGTGCCAGCAGCTTAGTTCCGGCGGGGGCTAGCACAGATACGCAGTATTTT.

This rearrangement joins TRBV7-9 to TRBJ2-5, with TRBD2 matching 8 bases. This CDR3 has 14 residues. J gave up 4 bases and V 3 bases, and 4 bases lay outside the gene matches. Germline V CDR1 and CDR2: SEHNR, FQNEAQ (reference sequence). CDR3 loop: CASSFGRATETQYF. CDR3 sequence (DNA): TGTGCCAGCAGCTTCGGGAGGGCCACAGAGACCCAGTACTTC.

This chain joins TRBV7-2 and TRBJ1-3; D not resolved. Germline V gives CDR1 SGHTA, CDR2 FQGNSA. Trimming removed 0 bases at V and 2 bases at J, with 11 bases between. This CDR3 is built from 16 residues. The CDR3 DNA follows: TGTGCCAGCAGCTTAGCGGGTCGGGGAACTGGAAACACCATATATTTT. It encodes CASSLAGRGTGNTIYF.

The genes are TRBV6-5 and TRBJ2-7, with 11 bases identical to TRBD1. Germline V gives CDR1 MNHEY, CDR2 SVGAGI. The trim removed 2 bases at V and 5 bases at J, leaving 5 bases unmatched. This CDR3 has 15 residues. This chain's CDR3 is CASSYPGQGGDEQYF. The CDR3 region has the DNA TGTGCCAGCAGTTACCCGGGACAGGGGGGGGACGAGCAGTACTTC.

The V and J genes are TRBV19 and TRBJ2-1, with a possible D match to TRBD2 (6 bases). The CDR3 loop spans 15 amino acids. Germline V lookup: CDR1 LNHDA, CDR2 SQIVND (reference sequence). Trimming left V 2 bases short and J 3 bases short, with 11 bases between. The CDR3: CASSINSGLYNEQFF. The CDR3 bases are TGTGCCAGTAGTATAAATAGCGGCCTCTACAATGAGCAGTTCTTC.

The chain links TRBV6-1 to TRBJ1-4; D might be TRBD1 (5 bases). In germline, CDR1 is MNHNS, CDR2 SASEGT. The CDR3 extends over 15 amino acids. V lost 6 bases and J 0 bases, leaving 11 bases between the germline ends. CDR3 bases: TGTGCCAGCAGCGACAGATCTGCAACTAATGAAAAACTGTTTTTT. Translated: CASSDRSATNEKLFF.

The genes are TRBV7-2 and TRBJ1-5, with 7 bases lining up with TRBD1. The V gene's germline CDR1 is SGHTA and CDR2 FQGNSA. V lost 4 bases, J lost 2 bases, and 2 bases stayed unmatched. The CDR3 spans 14 residues. CDR3 bases: TGTGCCAGCAGCTCCACAGGGGGCAATCAGCCCCAGCATTTT. Translating it yields CASSSTGGNQPQHF.

V and J are TRBV4-3 and TRBJ1-1; 7 bases align to TRBD1. Unmatched junction bases numbered 10, after V lost 8 bases and J lost 7 bases. Germline-derived CDR1 and CDR2 are LGHNA and YSLEER. The CDR3 has 13 amino acids. The CDR3 loop is CASSEQTGYEAFF. As DNA, the CDR3 is TGCGCCAGCTCCGAACAGACAGGGTATGAAGCTTTCTTT.

The chain recombines TRBV19 with TRBJ2-5, with D possibly TRBD2 on 6 matching bases. V was clipped by 5 bases and J by 2 bases, with 9 bases between them. CDR3 length equals 13 residues. The germline gives CDR1 LNHDA, CDR2 SQIVND (reference sequence). The CDR3 sequence is CASSPRGQETQYF. The CDR3 bases are TGTGCCAGTAGTCCCCGGGGGCAAGAGACCCAGTACTTC.

The chain employs TRBV28 and TRBJ2-2; 8 positions agree with TRBD1. The germline gives CDR1 MDHEN, CDR2 SYDVKM. V gave up 3 bases and J gave up 5 bases; unmatched junction bases: 8. The CDR3 is 16 amino acids. The CDR3 DNA is TGTGCCAGCAGTTTGGCTACAGGGGGTGGTACCGGGGAGCTGTTTTTT. This encodes CASSLATGGGTGELFF.

The CDR3 sequence is CASSLDLRETQYF. The CDR3, as DNA: TGCGCCAGCAGCTTGGATCTTCGAGAGACCCAGTACTTC. The V call is TRBV5-1, the J call TRBJ2-5; no definite D call. Trimming left V 0 bases short and J 4 bases short, with 7 bases between. CDR3 length: 13 residues. CDR1 is SGHRS and CDR2 is YFSETQ in the germline V gene.

The chain is built from TRBV19 and TRBJ1-2; the D gene is possibly TRBD1 (5 bases). V was pared by 8 bases and J by 0 bases, with 16 bases between. Germline V gene sequence: CDR1 LNHDA, CDR2 SQIVND (reference sequence). This CDR3 is 15 amino acids long. CDR3 DNA: TGTGCCAGTGCCTTATTTGGGGCCCCTAACTATGGCTACACCTTC. This codes for CASALFGAPNYGYTF. Variable domain in full (rest from reference TRBV19 and TRBJ1-2): DGGITQSPKYLFRKEGQNVTLSCEQNLNHDAMYWYRQDPGQGLRLIYYSQIVNDFQKGDIAEGYSVSREKKESFPLTVTSAQKNPTAFYLCASALFGAPNYGYTFGSGTRLTVV.

V gene TRBV4-3 combines with J gene TRBJ2-2, with 9 bases aligning to TRBD1. The CDR3 sequence is 16 residues long. Unmatched junction bases numbered 2, after V lost 0 bases and J lost 3 bases. From germline, CDR1 is LGHNA and CDR2 YSLEER. This CDR3 is CASSQDWTGDTGELFF. CDR3 bases: TGCGCCAGCAGCCAAGATTGGACAGGGGACACCGGGGAGCTGTTTTTT.

The chain links TRBV4-1 to TRBJ1-2; the match to TRBD1 covers 7 bases. The CDR3 totals 16 residues. The V gene's germline CDR1 is MGHRA and CDR2 YSYEKL. V lost 1 base to trimming and J lost 4 bases; unmatched junction nucleotides: 9. The CDR3 here is CASSQATGDPSYGYTF. The CDR3 DNA reads TGCGCCAGCAGCCAAGCAACAGGGGATCCCTCCTATGGCTACACCTTC.

The rearrangement joins TRBV11-2 to TRBJ1-4; D gene unclear. The CDR3 runs 17 residues. Germline CDR1 is SGHAT and CDR2 is FQNNGV. V was clipped by 5 bases and J by 0 bases, with 16 bases between them. The CDR3 DNA reads TGTGCCAGCAGCGGGCGGGGTTACAGCGCAACTAATGAAAAACTGTTTTTT. Translating gives CASSGRGYSATNEKLFF.

The chain recombines TRBV9 with TRBJ1-2; D possibly corresponds to TRBD1 (5 bases). V gave up 3 bases and J gave up 5 bases, with 11 bases separating them. CDR1 SGDLS and CDR2 YYNGEE come from the germline V gene. This CDR3 spans 13 amino acids. The CDR3 bases are TGTGCCAGCAGCGACCGGGGGGGGTATGGCTACACCTTC. It translates to CASSDRGGYGYTF.

The CDR3 spells CASSPQGEYEQYF. The CDR3 DNA reads TGTGCCAGCAGTCCACAGGGTGAATACGAGCAGTACTTC. The J gene is TRBJ2-7, the V gene TRBV5-4; D is possibly TRBD1 (6 bases). The CDR3 runs to 13 residues. Germline V gene sequence: CDR1 SGHNT, CDR2 YYREEE (reference sequence). The ends were cut back, 5 bases at V and 4 bases at J, with 13 bases in the middle.

The J gene is TRBJ2-3, the V gene TRBV7-9; D is unresolved. The length of the CDR3 is 15 residues. Trimming left V 6 bases short and J 0 bases short, with 13 bases between. Germline loops: CDR1 SEHNR, CDR2 FQNEAQ (reference sequence). CDR3 sequence (DNA): TGTGCCAGCAGACGCTCCTCCGGGAGCACAGATACGCAGTATTTT. Amino acids: CASRRSSGSTDTQYF.

The chain employs TRBV5-8 and TRBJ1-2, with 11 positions matching TRBD1. The V gene's germline CDR1 is SGHTS and CDR2 YDEGEE. CDR3 length: 15 residues. With 1 base clipped from V and 4 bases from J, the junction kept 3 bases outside the gene matches. The CDR3, as DNA: TGTGCCAGCAGCTTGAGGACAGGGGGCGTCTATGGCTACACCTTC. Its protein is CASSLRTGGVYGYTF.

V and J are TRBV21-1 and TRBJ1-6. TRBV21-1 is tagged as a pseudogene. CDR3 size: 18 residues. The CDR3 loop is CASSKVEGPSSYNSPLHF. The CDR3 nucleotides read TGTGCCAGCAGCAAAGTTGAGGGTCCAAGCTCCTATAATTCACCCCTCCACTTT.

The chain recombines TRBV19 with TRBJ1-2, with D unclear. The CDR3 consists of 12 residues. CDR1 LNHDA and CDR2 SQIVND come from the germline V gene (reference sequence). V shed 7 bases and J shed 4 bases, with 10 bases lying between them. CDR3 amino acids: CASTPGAYGYTF. CDR3 nucleotide sequence: TGTGCCAGTACACCGGGAGCCTATGGCTACACCTTC.

The V call is TRBV18, the J call TRBJ2-1, with TRBD2 as a possible D gene (5 bases). V was shortened by 1 base and J by 12 bases, with 16 bases between the two germline ends. CDR3 length: 14 residues. Per germline, CDR1 KGHSH and CDR2 LQKENI. In DNA, the CDR3 is TGTGCCAGCTCACCACTCAAAGGTACGGCGGGGCAGTTCTTC. This translates into CASSPLKGTAGQFF.

The CDR3 region is CSVAEQGFINYGYTF. For the CDR3, the DNA is TGCAGCGTTGCGGAACAGGGTTTTATTAACTATGGCTACACCTTC. This chain connects TRBV29-1 to TRBJ1-2, with D perhaps matching TRBD1 (6 bases). Germline CDR1 is SQVTM and CDR2 is ANQGSEA. This CDR3 contains 15 residues. V dropped 4 bases and J dropped 1 base, with 16 bases sitting between them.

The V and J genes are TRBV20-1 and TRBJ2-7, with 7 bases identical to TRBD1. The CDR3 contains 11 residues. V lost 6 bases and J lost 12; bases outside the gene matches: 11. The germline CDR1 and CDR2 sequences are DFQATT and SNEGSKA (reference sequence). The CDR3 loop reads CSANVDRVGYF. The CDR3 DNA reads as TGCAGTGCAAACGTAGACAGGGTCGGGTACTTC.

The chain couples TRBV27 to TRBJ2-2; 7 bases agree with TRBD2. V trimming: 3 bases; J trimming: 6 bases; junction bases outside the gene matches: 10. The CDR3 covers 16 residues. Germline assignment: CDR1 MNHEY and CDR2 SMNVEV (reference sequence). CDR3 sequence reads: CASSFWVGGKAGELFF. CDR3 DNA: TGTGCCAGCAGTTTTTGGGTGGGAGGGAAGGCCGGGGAGCTGTTTTTT.